Below, one TCR beta chain is given with its context. What it binds is unknown. This CDR3 has 13 residues. Germline CDR1 reads SEHNR; CDR2 reads FQNEAQ (reference sequence). The V and J ends lost 3 bases and 10 bases respectively, with 13 bases between them. The source of the sample is a study of response to subunit inactivated influenza vaccine. TCRdb passed the RT-PCR reads through MiXCR, listing each CDR3 protein once. This table has about 500,000 distinct CDR3 sequences, approximately 15% appearing once. Findings and caveats of the study: T cells newly recruited by each seasonal influenza vaccination are few, the authors suggested.

The chain is built from TRBV7-9 and TRBJ2-1; D is undetermined. This clonotype was obtained from a man between 45 and 75 years old who received an inactivated influenza vaccine. This specimen consisted of CD4+ T cells sorted from PBMCs, obtained roughly 24 months after vaccination. CDR3 protein: CASSFTGNREQFF. The CDR3 DNA reads TGTGCCAGCAGCTTCACCGGTAACAGAGAGCAGTTCTTC.